Here is one T cell receptor beta chain with its context. Making the TCR beta cDNA relied on 5'RACE template switching with UMIs. TCRdb reprocessed the 5' RACE reads and reports one entry per CDR3 protein, with no DNA. The table lists hundreds of thousands of distinct CDR3 sequences. CDR1 and CDR2 (germline): SGHAT, FQNNGV. CDR3 length: 15 amino acids. The sample originates from a study of T cells expressing NK-cell markers. Study as a whole: All TCR beta repertoires analysed originated from sorted CD3+CD56+NKG2C+, CD3+CD56+NKG2C- and CD3+CD56-NKG2C+ T cells. HCMV seropositivity characterized seven of the eight sequenced donors, and seronegativity one.

V usage is TRBV11-2 and J usage is TRBJ2-5; TCRdb proposes TRBD2, but this gene call is untestable without DNA. This receptor was obtained from a woman between 18 and 70 years old in good health. The sample was blood T cells: a sorted CD56 or NKG2C T cell subset, CD4+ or CD8+ T cells, or bulk PBMC T cells (not recorded which). The chain's CDR3 is CASSPRLADQVPQYF.